The present entry profiles one TCR beta chain with its context. Germline lookup yields CDR1 SGHTA and CDR2 FQGNSA. This CDR3 has 13 residues. V lost 4 bases to trimming and J lost 2 bases; unmatched junction nucleotides: 1. Only in-frame clones appear in the TCRdb table, and some are missing; sequencing was by immunoSEQ multiplex PCR. The repertoire has more than 100,000 clones, 84% of them found once; the top ten carry 13%. The entry originates in a study of blood T cell repertoires in COVID-19. Across the study: Sources were T cells, B-cell-depleted T cells, or PBMCs; the material itself was cDNA or gDNA.

This clonotype was obtained from a human donor in a cohort sampled during active or convalescent COVID-19. The V and J genes are TRBV7-2 and TRBJ2-7; TRBD1 matches 8 bases. Sequenced sample: peripheral blood. The CDR3 protein is CASSSRGPYEQYF. CDR3 DNA: TGTGCCAGCAGCTCCAGGGGGCCCTACGAGCAGTACTTC.